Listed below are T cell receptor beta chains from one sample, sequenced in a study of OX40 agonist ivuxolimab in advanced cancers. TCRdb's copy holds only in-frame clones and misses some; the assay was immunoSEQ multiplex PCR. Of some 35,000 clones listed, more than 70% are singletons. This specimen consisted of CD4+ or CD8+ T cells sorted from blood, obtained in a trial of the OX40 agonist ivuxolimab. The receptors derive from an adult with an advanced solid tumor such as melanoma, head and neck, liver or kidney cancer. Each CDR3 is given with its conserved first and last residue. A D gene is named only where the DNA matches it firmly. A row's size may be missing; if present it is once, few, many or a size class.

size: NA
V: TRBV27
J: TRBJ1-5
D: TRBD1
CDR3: CASSIGTGNQPQHF
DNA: TGTGCCAGCAGTATCGGGACAGGGAATCAGCCCCAGCATTTT

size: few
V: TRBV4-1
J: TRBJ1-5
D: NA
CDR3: CASSQDIAKYQRWPQHF
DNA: TGCGCCAGCAGCCAAGACATAGCGAAGTACCAAAGGTGGCCCCAGCATTTT

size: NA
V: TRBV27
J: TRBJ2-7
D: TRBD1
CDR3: CASSVGQGRFSYEQYF
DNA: TGTGCCAGCAGCGTCGGACAGGGACGATTCTCCTACGAGCAGTACTTC

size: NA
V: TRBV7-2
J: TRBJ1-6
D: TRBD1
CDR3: CASSARTGRSPLHF
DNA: TGTGCCAGCAGCGCTCGGACAGGGCGTTCACCCCTCCACTTT

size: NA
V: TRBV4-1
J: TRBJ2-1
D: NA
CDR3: CASSQESQRPEQFF
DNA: TGCGCCAGCAGCCAAGAGAGTCAGCGCCCTGAGCAGTTCTTC

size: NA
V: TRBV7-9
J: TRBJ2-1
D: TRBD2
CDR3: CASSRDYNNEQFF
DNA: TGTGCCAGCAGCCGGGACTATAACAATGAGCAGTTCTTC

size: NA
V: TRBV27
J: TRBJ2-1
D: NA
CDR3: CASSPRDGSYNEQFF
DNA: TGTGCCAGCAGCCCCAGGGACGGGTCCTACAATGAGCAGTTCTTC

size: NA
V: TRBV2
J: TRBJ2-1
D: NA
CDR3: CASESGQDNEQFF
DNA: TGTGCCAGCGAATCTGGGCAGGACAATGAGCAGTTCTTC

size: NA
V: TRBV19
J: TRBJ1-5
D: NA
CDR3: CASSMGPQASQPQHF
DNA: TGTGCCAGTAGTATGGGCCCGCAGGCATCTCAGCCCCAGCATTTT

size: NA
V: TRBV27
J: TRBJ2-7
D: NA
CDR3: CASSSFSKQYF
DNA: TGTGCCAGCAGTTCCTTCTCCAAGCAGTACTTC

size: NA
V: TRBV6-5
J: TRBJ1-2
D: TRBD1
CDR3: CASSSPGQGNYGYTF
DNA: TGTGCCAGCAGTTCACCGGGACAGGGGAACTATGGCTACACCTTC

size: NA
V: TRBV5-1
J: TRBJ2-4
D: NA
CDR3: CASSSAPTPSENIQYF
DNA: TGCGCCAGCAGCTCAGCCCCGACACCCTCGGAAAACATTCAGTACTTC

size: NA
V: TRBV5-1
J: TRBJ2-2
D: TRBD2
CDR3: CASSAPSGANTGELFF
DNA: TGCGCCAGCAGCGCTCCTAGCGGGGCGAACACCGGGGAGCTGTTTTTT

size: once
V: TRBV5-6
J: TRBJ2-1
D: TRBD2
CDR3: CANSLKRGSSYNEQFF
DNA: TGTGCCAACAGCTTGAAGCGGGGGAGCTCCTACAATGAGCAGTTCTTC

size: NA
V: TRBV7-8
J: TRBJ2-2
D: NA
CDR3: CASSLYGELFF
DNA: TGTGCCAGCAGCTTGTACGGGGAGCTGTTTTTT

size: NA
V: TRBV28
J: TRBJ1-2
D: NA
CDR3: CASSFGVYGYTF
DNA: TGTGCCAGCAGTTTCGGCGTCTATGGCTACACCTTC

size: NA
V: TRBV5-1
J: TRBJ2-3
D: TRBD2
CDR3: CASSWQAGADTQYF
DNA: TGCGCCAGCAGCTGGCAAGCGGGAGCAGATACGCAGTATTTT

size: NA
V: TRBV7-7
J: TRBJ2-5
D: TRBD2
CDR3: CASSSETSGETQYF
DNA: TGTGCCAGCAGTTCTGAGACTAGCGGGGAGACCCAGTACTTC

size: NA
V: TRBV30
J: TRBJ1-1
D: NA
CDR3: CAWRVGGSGTEAFF
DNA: TGTGCCTGGAGGGTGGGTGGGTCTGGAACTGAAGCTTTCTTT

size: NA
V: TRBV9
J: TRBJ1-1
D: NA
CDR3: CASSVGGTLTEAFF
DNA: TGTGCCAGCAGCGTAGGTGGGACACTCACTGAAGCTTTCTTT

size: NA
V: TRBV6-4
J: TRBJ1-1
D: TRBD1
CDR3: CASSSDRFGTEAFF
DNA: TGTGCCAGCAGTTCGGACAGGTTTGGCACTGAAGCTTTCTTT

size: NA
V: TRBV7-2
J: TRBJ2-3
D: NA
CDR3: CASSLERALQYF
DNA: TGTGCCAGCAGCTTAGAGAGGGCCCTTCAGTATTTT

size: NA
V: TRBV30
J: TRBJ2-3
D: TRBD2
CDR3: CAWSKGLAGLRDTQYF
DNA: TGTGCCTGGAGTAAAGGACTAGCGGGTCTTAGAGATACGCAGTATTTT

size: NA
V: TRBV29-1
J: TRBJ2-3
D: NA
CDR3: CSVMTLRGSDTQYF
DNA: TGCAGCGTTATGACCCTTAGGGGGTCAGATACGCAGTATTTT

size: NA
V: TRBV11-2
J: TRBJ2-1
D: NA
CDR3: CASSPTWGSSYNEQFF
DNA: TGTGCCAGCAGCCCGACCTGGGGGAGCTCCTACAATGAGCAGTTCTTC

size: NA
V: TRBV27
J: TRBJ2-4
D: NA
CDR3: CASSSIHSGDIQYF
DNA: TGTGCCAGCAGTTCGATCCATTCCGGGGACATTCAGTACTTC

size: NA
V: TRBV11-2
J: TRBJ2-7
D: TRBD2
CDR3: CASSSETGTSEYEQYF
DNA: TGTGCCAGCAGCTCGGAAACCGGGACTAGCGAGTACGAGCAGTACTTC

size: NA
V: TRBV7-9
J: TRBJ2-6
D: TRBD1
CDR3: CASSSGDRVSSGANVLTF
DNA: TGTGCCAGCAGCTCGGGGGACAGGGTGTCCTCTGGGGCCAACGTCCTGACTTTC

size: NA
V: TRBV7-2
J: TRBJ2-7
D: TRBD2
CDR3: CASSLASGASYEQYF
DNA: TGTGCCAGCAGCTTAGCTAGCGGGGCCTCCTACGAGCAGTACTTC

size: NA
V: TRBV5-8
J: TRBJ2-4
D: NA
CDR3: CASSLRASRALAKNIQYF
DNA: TGTGCCAGCAGCTTGAGGGCGAGCCGGGCCCTAGCCAAAAACATTCAGTACTTC

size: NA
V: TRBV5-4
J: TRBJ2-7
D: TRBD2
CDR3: CASSLGTSGSQEQYF
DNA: TGTGCCAGCAGCTTGGGGACTAGCGGGAGTCAGGAGCAGTACTTC

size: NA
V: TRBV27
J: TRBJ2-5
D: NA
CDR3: CASSHRVQETQYF
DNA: TGTGCCAGCAGTCACAGGGTACAAGAGACCCAGTACTTC

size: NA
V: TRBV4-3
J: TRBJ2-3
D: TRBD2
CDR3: CASSQAPSGDTDTQYF
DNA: TGCGCCAGCAGCCAAGCCCCTAGCGGGGACACAGATACGCAGTATTTT

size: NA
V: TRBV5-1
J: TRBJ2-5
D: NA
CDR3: CASSLGRLQRIPGQETQYF
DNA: TGCGCCAGCAGCTTGGGACGGTTACAAAGGATCCCGGGGCAAGAGACCCAGTACTTC

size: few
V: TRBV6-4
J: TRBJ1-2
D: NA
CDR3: CASSDGNRGIGGYTF
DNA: TGTGCCAGCAGTGATGGAAACCGGGGTATAGGGGGCTACACCTTC

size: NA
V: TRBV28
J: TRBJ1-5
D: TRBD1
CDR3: CASRGTGWVSYSNQPQHF
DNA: TGTGCCAGCAGGGGGACAGGGTGGGTCTCCTATAGCAATCAGCCCCAGCATTTT

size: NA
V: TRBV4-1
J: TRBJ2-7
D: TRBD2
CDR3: CASSQRGTSGSYEQYF
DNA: TGCGCCAGCAGCCAACGAGGGACTAGCGGATCCTACGAGCAGTACTTC

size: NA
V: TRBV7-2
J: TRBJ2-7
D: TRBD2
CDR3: CASSGTGTRGVEQYF
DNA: TGTGCCAGCAGCGGGACCGGGACTAGAGGAGTCGAGCAGTACTTC

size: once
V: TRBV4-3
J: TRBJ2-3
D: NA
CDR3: CASSQIEDQDYRSTDTQYF
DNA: TGCGCCAGCAGCCAAATTGAGGACCAGGACTACCGTAGCACAGATACGCAGTATTTT

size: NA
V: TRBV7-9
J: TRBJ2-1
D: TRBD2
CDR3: CASRSPQTSAYNEQFF
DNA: TGTGCCAGCAGGTCGCCCCAGACTAGCGCCTACAATGAGCAGTTCTTC